The 9 T cell receptor beta chains presented below share a single source sample, sequenced in a study of blood T cell repertoires in COVID-19. Data came from immunoSEQ multiplex PCR; TCRdb stores just in-frame clones and leaves some out. The sample yields over 250,000 clones, roughly 90% seen once. The material sequenced was peripheral blood. Every receptor here comes from a woman in her twenties or thirties with COVID-19, enrolled during active disease.

V gene TRBV19 combines with J gene TRBJ2-6; D may be TRBD1 (6 bases). Germline V gene data show CDR1 as LNHDA and CDR2 as SQIVND (reference sequence). Trimming stripped 7 bases from V and 0 bases from J, with 25 bases between. This CDR3 contains 20 residues. The CDR3 here is CASTPRADRYLVSGANVLTF. CDR3 sequence (DNA): TGTGCCAGTACCCCGAGGGCCGACAGGTACTTAGTCTCTGGGGCCAACGTCCTGACTTTC.

The rearrangement links TRBV21-1 to TRBJ2-7; the DNA was not used to check the table's D call, TRBD2. TRBV21-1 is given as a pseudogene. The CDR3 sequence is 15 residues long. The CDR3 spells CASRTRGRDSYEQYF. The CDR3 DNA reads TGTGCCAGCAGGACGCGCGGGAGGGATTCTTACGAGCAGTACTTC.

This CDR3 reads CASSPLSQGPSYEQYF. CDR3 DNA sequence: TGTGCCAGCTCACCACTCTCCCAGGGGCCCTCCTACGAGCAGTACTTC. V and J are TRBV18 and TRBJ2-7, with D possibly TRBD1 on 6 matching bases. CDR1 KGHSH and CDR2 LQKENI come from the germline V gene. The length of the CDR3 is 16 residues. With 1 base removed from V and 0 bases from J, the gap between germline ends came to 13 bases.

The V and J genes are TRBV10-3 and TRBJ1-6; D might be TRBD1 (5 bases). CDR3 size: 15 residues. Trimming shortened V by 2 bases and J by 6 bases, and 11 bases separated the two germline ends. CDR1 is ENHRY and CDR2 is SYGVKD in the germline V gene. DNA for the CDR3: TGTGCCATCAGTGAGATCGGGGGGGTTAATTCACCCCTCCACTTT. Its protein is CAISEIGGVNSPLHF.

The table lists this clone with a few counts. The chain has TRBV2 and TRBJ1-5; D may be TRBD1 (5 bases). V lost 7 bases and J 6 bases, leaving 13 bases between the germline ends. CDR1 is SNHLY, CDR2 FYNNEI, per germline. This CDR3 is built from 13 residues. The CDR3 sequence: CASMPQGGQPQHF. The DNA for the CDR3 is TGTGCCAGCATGCCCCAGGGCGGTCAGCCCCAGCATTTT.

A single count supports this clone. The J gene is TRBJ2-1, the V gene TRBV5-1; 16 bases fit TRBD2. Per the germline V gene, CDR1 is SGHRS and CDR2 is YFSETQ. The CDR3 loop spans 19 amino acids. V gave up 0 bases and J gave up 8 bases; unmatched junction bases: 11. In nucleotides, the CDR3 is TGCGCCAGCAGCTTGGTACGACAGGGACTAGCGGGAGGGAGGCATGAGCAGTTCTTC. Its protein product is CASSLVRQGLAGGRHEQFF.

V usage is TRBV7-3 and J usage is TRBJ1-1; D gene ambiguous. Trimming took off 5 bases at V and 6 bases at J, with 22 bases between the two ends. This CDR3 has 16 residues. The germline V gene has CDR1 SGHTA and CDR2 FQGTGA. In DNA form, the CDR3 reads TGTGCCAGCAGCCCTTATGGAGCGGGTAGGGTGCCTGAAGCTTTCTTT. Translated: CASSPYGAGRVPEAFF.

J is TRBJ2-1 and V is TRBV7-6, with 15 bases matching TRBD2. Germline trimming cut 5 bases from V and 6 bases from J; bases unmatched to any gene: 2. This CDR3 has 15 amino acids. Germline V gene data show CDR1 as SGHVS and CDR2 as FNYEAQ. DNA of the CDR3: TGTGCCAGCAGCGAGGGACTAGCGGGAGGCAATGAGCAGTTCTTC. Its translation: CASSEGLAGGNEQFF. The variable domain in full, completed from reference TRBV7-6 and TRBJ2-1, reads GAGVSQSPRYKVTKRGQDVALRCDPISGHVSLYWYRQALGQGPEFLTYFNYEAQQDKSGLPNDRFSAERPEGSISTLTIQRTEQRDSAMYRCASSEGLAGGNEQFFGPGTRLTVL.

This chain links TRBV27 with TRBJ1-6; 9 positions match TRBD1. The CDR3 length is 17 residues. After removal of 4 bases from V and 8 bases from J, the junction contained 12 bases not matched to a gene. Germline V CDR1 and CDR2: MNHEY, SMNVEV (reference sequence). CDR3 protein: CASSSTTPDRGHSPLHF. The CDR3 bases are TGTGCCAGCAGTTCAACCACCCCGGACAGGGGTCATTCACCCCTCCACTTT.